These 8 T cell receptor beta chains share one sample of origin, sequenced in a study of blood T cell repertoires in COVID-19. Only in-frame clones appear in the TCRdb table, and some are missing; sequencing was by immunoSEQ multiplex PCR. The profile shows 100,000 or so clones, about four fifths of them singletons. The sequencing input was peripheral blood. These receptor sequences come from an older woman with acute or convalescent COVID-19.

The chain has TRBV3-1 (or the pseudogene TRBV3-2) and TRBJ2-3; a possible D gene is TRBD2 (6 bases). This CDR3 is built from 15 residues. Germline loops: CDR1 LGHDT, CDR2 YNNKEL (reference sequence). V was clipped by 4 bases and J by 4 bases, with 15 bases between them. The CDR3 DNA follows: TGTGCCAGCAGCCCCCGGTGGAGGGCGGCAGATACGCAGTATTTT. Translating it yields CASSPRWRAADTQYF.

This chain joins TRBV10-2 and TRBJ2-7, with 10 bases matching TRBD2. The ends lost 0 bases at V and 0 bases at J; junction bases unmatched: 8. Per germline, CDR1 WSHSY and CDR2 SAAADI. There are 18 residues in the CDR3. CDR3 protein: CASSESGLAGVLSYEQYF. CDR3 sequence (DNA): TGCGCCAGCAGTGAGTCGGGGCTAGCGGGGGTTCTCTCCTACGAGCAGTACTTC.

This chain connects TRBV4-3 to TRBJ1-6, with 12 positions matching TRBD1. Germline lookup yields CDR1 LGHNA and CDR2 YSLEER. This CDR3 is built from 16 residues. V trimming: 1 base; J trimming: 10 bases; junction bases outside the gene matches: 5. CDR3 in DNA: TGCGCCAGCAGCCAAGCTGGGACAGGGGGCAGCTCACCCCTCCACTTT. Translated, it gives CASSQAGTGGSSPLHF.

The V and J genes are TRBV7-6 and TRBJ1-2, with a possible D match to TRBD1 (6 bases). The CDR3 sequence is 14 residues long. The V gene lost 5 bases and the J gene lost 8 bases, with 18 bases spanning the gap. CDR1 and CDR2 (germline): SGHVS, FNYEAQ. The CDR3 region is CASSPEGERGGYTF. CDR3 DNA sequence: TGTGCCAGCAGCCCAGAGGGGGAAAGAGGAGGCTACACCTTC. The whole variable domain, remainder taken from reference TRBV7-6 and TRBJ1-2, is GAGVSQSPRYKVTKRGQDVALRCDPISGHVSLYWYRQALGQGPEFLTYFNYEAQQDKSGLPNDRFSAERPEGSISTLTIQRTEQRDSAMYRCASSPEGERGGYTFGSGTRLTVV.

The genes are TRBV9 and TRBJ1-1; 11 bases are shared with TRBD1. Germline-derived CDR1 and CDR2 are SGDLS and YYNGEE. CDR3 length: 14 residues. Trimming cost V 4 bases and J 5 bases; bases outside gene matches: 4. The CDR3 loop reads CASSFGTGGTEAFF. The CDR3 bases are TGTGCCAGCAGCTTCGGGACAGGGGGGACTGAAGCTTTCTTT.

This clone was detected only a few times. The chain combines TRBV19 with TRBJ1-5; 7 bases are a match to TRBD1. V lost 0 bases, J lost 3 bases, and 2 bases stayed unmatched. The germline CDR1 and CDR2 sequences are LNHDA and SQIVND (reference sequence). The CDR3 length is 15 residues. Written as DNA, the CDR3 is TGTGCCAGTAGTATAGAGGGACAGCTCAATCAGCCCCAGCATTTT. Its translation is CASSIEGQLNQPQHF.

V usage is TRBV28 and J usage is TRBJ2-3; 11 positions agree with TRBD2. This CDR3 is built from 16 residues. Germline trimming cut 8 bases from V and 3 bases from J; bases unmatched to any gene: 10. Per germline, CDR1 MDHEN and CDR2 SYDVKM. CDR3 nucleotide sequence: TGTGCCAGCGGCGATAGCCTAGCGGGGGGTACAGATACGCAGTATTTT. This gives the protein CASGDSLAGGTDTQYF. Filled out from reference TRBV28 and TRBJ2-3, the complete variable domain reads DVKVTQSSRYLVKRTGEKVFLECVQDMDHENMFWYRQDPGLGLRLIYFSYDVKMKEKGDIPEGYSVSREKKERFSLILESASTNQTSMYLCASGDSLAGGTDTQYFGPGTRLTVL.

The CDR3: CAISVGTRHNEQFF. The CDR3 DNA reads TGTGCCATCAGTGTAGGGACTAGACACAATGAGCAGTTCTTC. The V gene is TRBV10-3, the J gene TRBJ2-1, with TRBD2 matching 8 bases. The germline V gene has CDR1 ENHRY and CDR2 SYGVKD. V dropped 4 bases and J dropped 5; count of bases not matched to a gene: 4. The length of the CDR3 is 14 residues.